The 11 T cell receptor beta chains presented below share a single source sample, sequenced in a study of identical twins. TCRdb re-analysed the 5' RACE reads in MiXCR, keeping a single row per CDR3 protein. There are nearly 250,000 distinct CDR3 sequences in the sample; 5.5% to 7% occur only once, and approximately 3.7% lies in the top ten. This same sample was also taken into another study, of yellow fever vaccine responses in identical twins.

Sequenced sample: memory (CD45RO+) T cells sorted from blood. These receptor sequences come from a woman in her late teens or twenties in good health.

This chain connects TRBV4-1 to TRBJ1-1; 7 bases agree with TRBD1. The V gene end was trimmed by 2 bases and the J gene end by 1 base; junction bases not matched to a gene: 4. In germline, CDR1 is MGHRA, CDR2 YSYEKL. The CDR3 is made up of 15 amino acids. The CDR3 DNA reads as TGCGCCAGCAGCCAACGAGGGACAGCGAACACTGAAGCTTTCTTT. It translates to CASSQRGTANTEAFF.

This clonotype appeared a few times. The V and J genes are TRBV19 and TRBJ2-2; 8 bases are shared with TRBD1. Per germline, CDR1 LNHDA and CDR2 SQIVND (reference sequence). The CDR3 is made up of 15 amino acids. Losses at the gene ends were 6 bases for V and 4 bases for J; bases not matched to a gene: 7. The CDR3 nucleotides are TGTGCCAGTAGATCGACAGGGGCCATCACCGGGGAGCTGTTTTTT. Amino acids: CASRSTGAITGELFF.

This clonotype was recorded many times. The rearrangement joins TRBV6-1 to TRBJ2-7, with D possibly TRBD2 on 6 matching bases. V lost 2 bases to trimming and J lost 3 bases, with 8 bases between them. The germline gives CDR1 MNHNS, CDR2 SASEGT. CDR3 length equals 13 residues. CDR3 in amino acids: CASSETSHYEQYV. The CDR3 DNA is TGTGCCAGCAGTGAAACTAGCCACTACGAGCAGTACGTC.

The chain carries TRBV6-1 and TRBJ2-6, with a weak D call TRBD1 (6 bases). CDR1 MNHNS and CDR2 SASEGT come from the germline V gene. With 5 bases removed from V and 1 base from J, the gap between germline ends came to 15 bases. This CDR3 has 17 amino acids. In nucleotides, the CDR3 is TGTGCCAGCAGTCGGGCCTCCGGGACATCTGGGGCCAACGTCCTGACTTTC. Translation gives CASSRASGTSGANVLTF.

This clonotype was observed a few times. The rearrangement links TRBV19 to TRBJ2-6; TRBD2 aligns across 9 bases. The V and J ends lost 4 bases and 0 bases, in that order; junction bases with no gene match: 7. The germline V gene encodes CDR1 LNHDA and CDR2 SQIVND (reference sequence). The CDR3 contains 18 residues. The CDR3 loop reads CASSRLAVDPSGANVLTF. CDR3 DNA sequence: TGTGCCAGTAGTAGACTAGCGGTTGATCCCTCTGGGGCCAACGTCCTGACTTTC.

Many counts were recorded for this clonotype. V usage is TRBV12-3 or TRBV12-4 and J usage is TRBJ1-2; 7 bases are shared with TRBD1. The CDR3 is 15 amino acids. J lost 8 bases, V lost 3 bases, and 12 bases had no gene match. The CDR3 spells CASSFTGQPGRGYTF. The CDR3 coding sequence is TGTGCCAGCAGTTTCACGGGACAGCCAGGGAGGGGCTACACCTTC.

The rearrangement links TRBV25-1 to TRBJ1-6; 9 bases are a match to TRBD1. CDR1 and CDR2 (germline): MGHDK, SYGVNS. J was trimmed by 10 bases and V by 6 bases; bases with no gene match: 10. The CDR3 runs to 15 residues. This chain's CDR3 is CASSRTGVQGSPLHF. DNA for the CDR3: TGTGCCAGCAGCCGGACAGGGGTCCAGGGGTCACCCCTCCACTTT.

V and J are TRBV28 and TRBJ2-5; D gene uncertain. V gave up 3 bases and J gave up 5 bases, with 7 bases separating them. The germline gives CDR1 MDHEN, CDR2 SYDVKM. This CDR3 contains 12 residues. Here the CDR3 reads CASSLLRETQYF. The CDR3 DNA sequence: TGTGCCAGCAGTTTGTTGCGGGAGACCCAGTACTTC.

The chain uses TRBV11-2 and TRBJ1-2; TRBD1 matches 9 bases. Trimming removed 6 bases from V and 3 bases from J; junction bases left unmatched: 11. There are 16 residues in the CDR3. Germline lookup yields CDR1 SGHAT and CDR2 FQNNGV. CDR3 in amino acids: CASRSGTGLLYYGYTF. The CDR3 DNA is TGTGCCAGCAGATCAGGGACAGGGCTACTTTACTATGGCTACACCTTC.

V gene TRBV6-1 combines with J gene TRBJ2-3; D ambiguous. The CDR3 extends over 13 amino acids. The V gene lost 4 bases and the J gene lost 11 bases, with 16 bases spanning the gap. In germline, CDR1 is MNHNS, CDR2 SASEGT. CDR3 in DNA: TGTGCCAGCAGTGGGCAGATGGAGTACTGGCAGTATTTT. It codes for CASSGQMEYWQYF.

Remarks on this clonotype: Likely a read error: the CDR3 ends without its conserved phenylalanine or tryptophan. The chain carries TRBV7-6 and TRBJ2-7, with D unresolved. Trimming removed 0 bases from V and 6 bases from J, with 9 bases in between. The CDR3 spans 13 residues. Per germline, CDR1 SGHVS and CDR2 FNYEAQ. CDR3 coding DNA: TGTGCCAGCAGCTTAGCGATGGGGTCCGAGCAGTACATC. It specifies CASSLAMGSEQYI.